This TCR beta chain derives from a study of CD8 T cells in ankylosing spondylitis listed by TCRdb under 2017. In the study overall: The study set out to find disease-linked TCR variants by profiling T cell receptor beta repertoires in ankylosing spondylitis patients and healthy donors. The full study cohort was made up of over 20 ankylosing spondylitis patients and roughly 98 healthy donors. Peripheral blood was sampled, and synovial fluid was additionally collected from ankylosing spondylitis patients.

General findings and caveats noted by the study authors: In peripheral blood, the disease-linked clones were found at relatively low frequencies and had a CD8+ phenotype. Some motif variants were previously reported in synovial fluid and blood of reactive arthritis patients, suggesting common disease-initiation mechanisms. The disease-linked clones were reported as significantly enriched in matched synovial fluid samples from ankylosing spondylitis patients. A TCR beta motif of eight highly homologous amino acid variants appeared characteristic of blood from ankylosing spondylitis patients.

The data were produced on an Illumina HiSeq 2500. Quantitative 5'-RACE with molecular barcodes was used to prepare TCR beta libraries. Per the authors' processing: Disease-linked TCR variants were identified with a new computational method built on a probabilistic model of VDJ rearrangement. Through fastp at Q25 and MiXCR, TCRdb rebuilt clones from the public reads, retaining in-frame beta chains. A single entry per CDR3 protein holds the most common genes and DNA from its merged rows. The V and J calls and clone size are TCRdb's, not the authors'. Here the sample has more than 200,000 distinct CDR3 sequences; approximately 24% occur a single time. The ten most abundant clones make up over 0.55% of the sample. On this clonotype itself: Its target antigen remains unknown. No base qualities exist here, and no much larger clone lies one base off it.

The germline V gene encodes CDR1 KGHSH and CDR2 LQKENI. The junction shows trimming of 2 bases on V and 3 bases on J, and the gene matches do not reach 4 bases of it. The cysteine opens and the phenylalanine closes a CDR3 of 14 amino acids. The kept DNA is CDR3 alone, 42 bases in frame from the first base. The sample taken for sequencing was blood, either unsorted or a sorted T cell fraction (not recorded which). The clonotype comes from a male donor with ankylosing spondylitis or in good health (not recorded which). The sequence joins TRBV18 to TRBJ2-7; TRBD1 agrees with 7 junctional bases. CDR3 region: CASSPGRGNYEQYF. The nucleotide sequence reads TGTGCCAGCTCACCAGGCAGGGGGAACTACGAGCAGTACTTC.